These T cell receptor beta chains were read from a single sample in a study of shared clonotypes between healthy human individuals. The data were produced by immunoSEQ multiplex PCR, yet TCRdb's version contains in-frame clones alone and is incomplete. The sample has about 2.4 million clones, 93% seen once; the top ten hold roughly 0.39%. The sequencing input was naive CD4+ T cells from PBMCs. These receptors were collected from a man aged 18 to 30 in good health. Some clones in this sample may be carry-over from other donors' samples. Both conserved end residues are part of each CDR3. The D gene is left open where the match is weak. Not all rows give a size; the values are once, few, many and, for expanded clones, a class.

.,.,TRBJ2-1,TRBV7-2,CASSLVASFYNEQFF,TGTGCCAGCAGCTTAGTGGCCAGCTTCTACAATGAGCAGTTCTTC
.,.,TRBJ2-7,TRBV2,CASSIDRFGEQYF,TGTGCCAGCAGCATCGACAGGTTTGGCGAGCAGTACTTC
TRBD1,.,TRBJ1-1,TRBV6-6,CASSYSARGDTEAFF,TGTGCCAGCAGTTACTCCGCCAGGGGGGACACTGAAGCTTTCTTT
.,.,TRBJ2-1,TRBV9,CASSESSTNEQFF,TGTGCCAGCAGCGAGTCTAGTACCAATGAGCAGTTCTTC
.,.,TRBJ1-2,TRBV5-4,CASSLSVGQSGGYTF,TGTGCCAGCAGCTTGTCGGTTGGCCAGTCGGGTGGCTACACCTTC
.,once,TRBJ2-3,TRBV6-5,CASSYDWGSDTQYF,TGTGCCAGCAGTTACGATTGGGGATCGGATACGCAGTATTTT
.,.,TRBJ1-5,TRBV28,CASITAWGSNQPQHF,TGTGCCAGCATTACGGCCTGGGGGAGCAATCAGCCCCAGCATTTT
.,.,TRBJ2-7,TRBV11-2,CASSSAPDLSYEQYF,TGTGCCAGCAGCTCAGCGCCGGACCTTTCCTACGAGCAGTACTTC
.,.,TRBJ2-7,TRBV6-5,CASEELPAWSNEQYF,TGTGCCAGCGAAGAATTACCCGCTTGGAGTAACGAGCAGTACTTC
TRBD2,.,TRBJ2-7,TRBV18,CASSPPSQGGYEQYF,TGTGCCAGCTCACCACCGTCGCAGGGAGGGTACGAGCAGTACTTC
.,.,TRBJ2-1,TRBV7-3,CASSSDSSYNEQFF,TGTGCCAGCAGCTCGGACAGCTCCTACAATGAGCAGTTCTTC
.,.,TRBJ2-7,TRBV19,CASSLSTGTYEQYF,TGTGCCAGTAGTCTATCGACAGGAACCTACGAGCAGTACTTC